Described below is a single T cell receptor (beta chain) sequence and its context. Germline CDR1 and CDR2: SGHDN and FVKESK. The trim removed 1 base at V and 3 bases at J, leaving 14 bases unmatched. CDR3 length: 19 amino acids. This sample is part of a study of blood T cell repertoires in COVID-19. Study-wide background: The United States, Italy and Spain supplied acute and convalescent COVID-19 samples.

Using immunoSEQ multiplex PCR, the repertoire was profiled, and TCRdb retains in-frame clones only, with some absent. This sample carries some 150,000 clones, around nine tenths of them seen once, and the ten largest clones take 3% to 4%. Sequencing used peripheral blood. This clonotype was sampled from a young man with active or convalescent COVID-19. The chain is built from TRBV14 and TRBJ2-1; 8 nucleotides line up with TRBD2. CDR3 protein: CASSQVIDTAGVLYNEQFF. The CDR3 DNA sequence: TGTGCCAGCAGCCAAGTAATTGACACAGCGGGGGTCCTCTACAATGAGCAGTTCTTC.